Reported below is one TCR beta chain. Its antigen is still unknown. No much larger clonotype is one base removed from it; base qualities were not supplied. This entry comes from a study of radiotherapy plus CTLA-4 blockade in lung cancer (dated by TCRdb to 2017 to 2018). Regarding the complete study: Among enrolled patients, roughly 20% had an objective response and 31% reached disease control. Study-wide findings and limitations: After treatment with radiotherapy and ipilimumab, TCR clones that originated in tumors expanded in peripheral blood. Early dynamic changes in blood T cell clones, together with increased serum interferon-beta after radiation, were reported as the strongest predictors of response.

Trimming removed 2 bases from V and 2 bases from J, leaving 6 bases between the germline ends. CDR1 and CDR2 are read off the germline V gene as MNHNS and SASEGT. The CDR3 covers 13 residues, taking in both the cysteine and the phenylalanine. Just the 39-base CDR3 DNA is kept, in frame starting at base 1. The study tested focal radiation therapy combined with CTLA-4 blockade (ipilimumab) in patients with chemo-refractory metastatic non-small-cell lung cancer. The library was prepared using the immunoSEQ multiplex PCR assay. TCRdb took this table from immuneACCESS and kept in-frame rearrangements with V and J called. Such tables lack part of the clones; where checked against another copy, unresolved V genes explain under half of the gap, and the rest is unexplained. The sample records over 100,000 clones, more than 80% of which are singletons. The leading ten clones occupy roughly 7% of the sample.

The TCR comes from a human donor with non-small cell lung cancer that progressed on radiotherapy plus ipilimumab. The chain was built from TRBV6-1 and TRBJ1-1, with no reliable assignment of the D segment. Sample: peripheral blood, taken from a patient treated with radiotherapy plus ipilimumab. The bases read TGTGCCAGCAGTGAAATACTAAACACTGAAGCTTTCTTT. The encoded protein is CASSEILNTEAFF.